The 31 T cell receptor beta chains below come from one sample, sequenced in a study of T-cell memory formation after mild COVID-19. TCRdb used MiXCR to reprocess the 5' RACE reads, holding one entry per CDR3 protein. The data hold 310,000 or so distinct CDR3 sequences, with 15% observed a single time. The sequenced sample was PBMCs or a T cell subset sorted from them (not recorded which). The receptors shown here come from a man aged 18 to 35 who had mild COVID-19 (a few samples of this study predate the infection). Cell type and time point are not known.

This clonotype was detected only a few times. This sequence joins TRBV7-2 and TRBJ2-3; D remains unclear. Per germline, CDR1 SGHTA and CDR2 FQGNSA. Trimming removed 4 bases at V and 6 bases at J, with 11 bases between. This CDR3 is built from 13 residues. The CDR3 here is CASSSNSADTQYF. The CDR3 DNA follows: TGTGCCAGCAGCTCCAACTCGGCGGATACGCAGTATTTT.

There are a few counts of this clonotype. This rearrangement joins TRBV11-2 to TRBJ2-5; maybe TRBD2 (7 bases). CDR1 SGHAT and CDR2 FQNNGV come from the germline V gene. CDR3 size: 15 residues. The V and J ends lost 4 bases and 5 bases respectively, with 17 bases between them. Here the CDR3 reads CASSSSAGAGETQYF. The CDR3 DNA reads as TGTGCCAGCAGCTCAAGCGCGGGGGCCGGGGAGACCCAGTACTTC.

The chain recombines TRBV4-1 with TRBJ1-1; perhaps TRBD1 as D (5 bases). Germline CDR1 reads MGHRA; CDR2 reads YSYEKL. V was cut by 0 bases and J by 4 bases, with 18 bases left in between. The CDR3 runs to 17 residues. DNA for the CDR3: TGCGCCAGCAGCCAAGATCCCCCGCCCGCAGGGTTCACTGAAGCTTTCTTT. Its translation: CASSQDPPPAGFTEAFF.

This rearrangement joins TRBV19 to TRBJ1-6; D is perhaps TRBD1 (5 bases). Germline V gene data show CDR1 as LNHDA and CDR2 as SQIVND (reference sequence). V shed 5 bases and J shed 8 bases, with 16 bases lying between them. This CDR3 has 15 residues. This chain's CDR3 is CASSRGPGPDSPLHF. CDR3 in DNA: TGTGCCAGTAGTCGGGGACCTGGGCCAGATTCACCCCTCCACTTT. The whole variable domain, remainder taken from reference TRBV19 and TRBJ1-6, is DGGITQSPKYLFRKEGQNVTLSCEQNLNHDAMYWYRQDPGQGLRLIYYSQIVNDFQKGDIAEGYSVSREKKESFPLTVTSAQKNPTAFYLCASSRGPGPDSPLHFGNGTRLTVT.

This clonotype has just a few counts. The V gene is TRBV28, the J gene TRBJ1-5; D possibly corresponds to TRBD1 (5 bases). Germline CDR1 is MDHEN and CDR2 is SYDVKM. V dropped 2 bases and J dropped 4 bases, with 15 bases sitting between them. This CDR3 comprises 16 residues. The CDR3 loop is CASSLGQGSANQPQHF. In DNA, the CDR3 is TGTGCCAGCAGTTTAGGGCAGGGATCTGCGAATCAGCCCCAGCATTTT.

The chain links TRBV4-1 to TRBJ2-3; no clear D. Trimming removed 0 bases from V and 0 bases from J, with 10 bases in between. In germline, CDR1 is MGHRA, CDR2 YSYEKL. This CDR3 has 16 residues. The CDR3 is CASSQDWIPSTDTQYF. The CDR3 DNA is TGCGCCAGCAGCCAAGATTGGATTCCTAGCACAGATACGCAGTATTTT.

This clonotype was observed a single time. J is TRBJ1-6 and V is TRBV4-1; TRBD1 aligns across 10 bases. The CDR3 contains 15 residues. The junction had 6 bases not matched to a gene; V was cut back by 3 bases and J by 10 bases. CDR1 and CDR2 from the germline V gene are MGHRA and YSYEKL. The DNA of the CDR3 is TGCGCCAGCAGCCAGTCCGGGACAGGGGACTCACCCCTCCACTTT. This translates into CASSQSGTGDSPLHF.

This chain connects TRBV5-5 to TRBJ2-2; D unclear. V lost 1 base, J lost 4 bases, and 5 bases lay in between. Germline values: CDR1 SGHKS, CDR2 YYEKEE (reference sequence). This CDR3 has 13 residues. CDR3: CASSLSATGELFF. CDR3 nucleotides: TGTGCCAGCAGCTTGTCTGCCACCGGGGAGCTGTTTTTT. Full variable domain (rest looked up from reference TRBV5-5 and TRBJ2-2): DAGVTQSPTHLIKTRGQQVTLRCSPISGHKSVSWYQQVLGQGPQFIFQYYEKEERGRGNFPDRFSARQFPNYSSELNVNALLLGDSALYLCASSLSATGELFFGEGSRLTVL.

This clonotype turned up a few times. The rearrangement uses TRBV5-1 and TRBJ2-3; the match to TRBD2 covers 9 bases. Trimming took 1 base from V and 4 from J; bases not matched to a gene: 4. CDR3 size: 15 residues. In germline, CDR1 is SGHRS, CDR2 YFSETQ. The CDR3 DNA follows: TGCGCCAGCAGCTTGTGGAGCGGGGGGTCAGATACGCAGTATTTT. Residues: CASSLWSGGSDTQYF.

The CDR3: CASSYSTHPGYNEQFF. The CDR3 DNA sequence: TGTGCCAGCAGTTACTCGACCCATCCCGGATACAATGAGCAGTTCTTC. The chain employs TRBV6-5 and TRBJ2-1; D gene ambiguous. The CDR3 is made up of 16 amino acids. Per the germline V gene, CDR1 is MNHEY and CDR2 is SVGAGI. Between the trimmed V and J ends, which lost 0 bases and 4 bases, there was a span of 13 bases.

This clonotype was observed many times. The rearrangement uses TRBV28 and TRBJ1-2; no clear D. V lost 4 bases, J lost 5 bases, and 8 bases lay in between. This CDR3 contains 12 residues. Germline CDR1 and CDR2: MDHEN and SYDVKM. In DNA, the CDR3 is TGTGCCAGCAGTTCCTCTTCTTATGGCTACACCTTC. Protein: CASSSSSYGYTF.

The chain couples TRBV2 to TRBJ2-7, with D tentatively TRBD1 (6 bases). Germline V gene data show CDR1 as SNHLY and CDR2 as FYNNEI. V shed 1 base and J shed 3 bases, with 7 bases lying between them. This CDR3 region has 13 residues. The CDR3 here is CASSEGGLYEQYV. CDR3 bases: TGTGCCAGCAGTGAAGGGGGGCTCTACGAGCAGTACGTC.

The genes are TRBV7-2 and TRBJ1-1, with 9 bases aligning to TRBD1. This CDR3 comprises 14 residues. The junction had 4 bases not matched to a gene; V was cut back by 3 bases and J by 5 bases. Germline V CDR1 and CDR2: SGHTA, FQGNSA. CDR3 region: CASSLRQGVTEAFF. The CDR3 coding sequence is TGTGCCAGCAGCTTGAGACAGGGGGTAACTGAAGCTTTCTTT.

The genes are TRBV7-8 and TRBJ1-1; D possibly corresponds to TRBD1 (6 bases). Germline CDR1 is SGHVS and CDR2 is FQNEAQ. The V gene lost 1 base and the J gene lost 0 bases, with 12 bases spanning the gap. The CDR3 covers 16 residues. CDR3 region: CASSLGSRGMNTEAFF. CDR3 DNA: TGTGCCAGCAGCTTAGGGTCCAGGGGAATGAACACTGAAGCTTTCTTT.

J is TRBJ2-5 and V is TRBV5-6; D might be TRBD1 (6 bases). The CDR3 is 14 amino acids. Germline V lookup: CDR1 SGHDT, CDR2 YYEEEE. The V and J ends lost 3 bases and 5 bases respectively, with 14 bases between them. The CDR3 spells CASSSIGGGETQYF. CDR3 nucleotides: TGTGCCAGCAGCTCCATTGGGGGCGGGGAGACCCAGTACTTC.

J is TRBJ2-1 and V is TRBV4-3; D is tentatively TRBD1 or TRBD2 (5 bases each). The germline gives CDR1 LGHNA, CDR2 YSLEER. The length of the CDR3 is 14 residues. Trimming removed 5 bases from V and 4 bases from J, with 12 bases in between. CDR3 in amino acids: CASSFRDAYNEQFF. The CDR3, as DNA: TGCGCCAGCAGCTTCCGGGACGCTTACAATGAGCAGTTCTTC.

In its sample, this clonotype was seen a few times. The chain recombines TRBV10-3 with TRBJ1-2; D gene uncertain. The germline V gene has CDR1 ENHRY and CDR2 SYGVKD. Trimming removed 4 bases at V and 10 bases at J, with 22 bases between. The CDR3 has 15 amino acids. Here the CDR3 DNA reads TGTGCCATCAGTGCTCCCGGCACGGAGAGTTTCGACTACACCTTC. As protein: CAISAPGTESFDYTF.

This clonotype was picked up a small number of times. The V and J genes are TRBV10-3 and TRBJ2-1, with TRBD2 identical over 11 bases. The CDR3 length is 15 residues. The J segment lost 3 bases and the V segment lost 4 bases, leaving 2 bases of the junction unmatched. The germline V gene has CDR1 ENHRY and CDR2 SYGVKD. The CDR3 loop is CAISGLAGFYNEQFF. In nucleotides, the CDR3 is TGTGCCATCAGTGGACTAGCGGGGTTCTACAATGAGCAGTTCTTC.

The chain joins TRBV6-4 to TRBJ2-3; no clear D. The V gene's germline CDR1 is MRHNA and CDR2 SNTAGT. The CDR3 consists of 15 residues. The V end lost 0 bases, the J end lost 6 bases, and 13 bases lay between the germline ends. CDR3 sequence reads: CASSDSVLSADTQYF. Written as DNA, the CDR3 is TGTGCCAGCAGTGACTCGGTCTTGAGCGCTGATACGCAGTATTTT.

This clonotype was counted a few times. The DNA for the CDR3 is TGCGCCAGCAGCCAAGAAGGGGAATCACCCCTCCACTTT. Translation gives CASSQEGESPLHF. The V call is TRBV4-3, the J call TRBJ1-6, with a possible D match to TRBD1 (5 bases). Germline loops: CDR1 LGHNA, CDR2 YSLEER. V was trimmed by 0 bases and J by 10 bases, leaving 7 bases between them. This CDR3 contains 13 residues.

This clonotype appeared a few times. This chain links TRBV6-1 with TRBJ2-6; 9 bases are shared with TRBD1. Germline loops: CDR1 MNHNS, CDR2 SASEGT. V shed 10 bases and J 0 bases; nucleotides not matched to a gene: 4. This CDR3 contains 15 residues. CDR3 nucleotides: TGTGCCACCGGGGACAGGGCCTCTGGGGCCAACGTCCTGACTTTC. Protein product: CATGDRASGANVLTF.

The table lists this clonotype with many counts. V and J are TRBV4-1 and TRBJ2-7; the match to TRBD1 covers 10 bases. This CDR3 comprises 14 residues. From germline, CDR1 is MGHRA and CDR2 YSYEKL. Trimming cost V 4 bases and J 5 bases; bases outside gene matches: 5. This CDR3 reads CASSRGQGGNEQYF. The CDR3 region has the DNA TGCGCCAGCAGCCGCGGACAGGGGGGGAACGAGCAGTACTTC.

The gene calls are TRBV5-1 and TRBJ2-2, with 8 bases aligning to TRBD1. Per germline, CDR1 SGHRS and CDR2 YFSETQ. The CDR3 consists of 14 residues. The J segment lost 7 bases and the V segment lost 4 bases, leaving 6 bases of the junction unmatched. The CDR3 DNA reads TGCGCCAGCAGCCTGGACAGGGCTAACGGGGAGCTGTTTTTT. It encodes CASSLDRANGELFF.

This clonotype was detected only a few times. The V gene is TRBV5-1, the J gene TRBJ2-1; 12 nucleotides match TRBD1. V dropped 6 bases and J dropped 9; count of bases not matched to a gene: 7. Germline V gene sequence: CDR1 SGHRS, CDR2 YFSETQ. This CDR3 spans 14 amino acids. The DNA of the CDR3 is TGCGCCAGCACCTGGTGGGACAGGGGGCGTGAGCAGTTCTTC. Translated: CASTWWDRGREQFF. Combining the CDR3 with reference TRBV5-1 and TRBJ2-1 gives the whole variable domain KAGVTQTPRYLIKTRGQQVTLSCSPISGHRSVSWYQQTPGQGLQFLFEYFSETQRNKGNFPGRFSGRQFSNSRSEMNVSTLELGDSALYLCASTWWDRGREQFFGPGTRLTVL.

This clonotype has only a few counts. The CDR3 loop is CASSLVLGTNEAFF. The CDR3 DNA is TGCGCCAGCAGCTTAGTTTTAGGGACGAATGAAGCTTTCTTT. This chain links TRBV5-1 with TRBJ1-1; a possible D gene is TRBD1 (5 bases). Trimming took 2 bases from V and 7 from J, leaving 15 bases between them. Germline assignment: CDR1 SGHRS and CDR2 YFSETQ. The CDR3 contains 14 residues.

The chain is built from TRBV7-6 and TRBJ2-7; TRBD2 matches 11 bases. Germline V lookup: CDR1 SGHVS, CDR2 FNYEAQ. The CDR3 is made up of 15 amino acids. V was clipped by 5 bases and J by 0 bases; unmatched bases: 3. The CDR3 DNA follows: TGTGCCAGCAGCGTAACTAGCGGGGGCTCCTACGAGCAGTACTTC. This gives the protein CASSVTSGGSYEQYF.

The genes are TRBV7-9 and TRBJ2-3; tentatively, D is TRBD1 or TRBD2 (6 bases each). CDR1 and CDR2 from the germline V gene are SEHNR and FQNEAQ (reference sequence). V lost 1 base and J lost 2, with 13 bases in between. The CDR3 extends over 16 amino acids. CDR3 amino acids: CASSLGGGPATDTQYF. The DNA of the CDR3 is TGTGCCAGCAGCTTAGGTGGGGGGCCGGCCACAGATACGCAGTATTTT.

This clonotype was observed a few times. The rearrangement uses TRBV7-8 and TRBJ1-5; D may be TRBD1 (6 bases). This CDR3 is built from 16 residues. Trimming stripped 1 base from V and 2 bases from J, with 12 bases between. Germline V gene sequence: CDR1 SGHVS, CDR2 FQNEAQ. CDR3 sequence reads: CASSLEGGSRNQPQHF. CDR3 coding DNA: TGTGCCAGCAGCTTAGAGGGGGGAAGTCGCAATCAGCCCCAGCATTTT. The variable domain in full, with the rest retrieved from reference TRBV7-8 and TRBJ1-5, is GAGVSQSPRYKVAKRGQDVALRCDPISGHVSLFWYQQALGQGPEFLTYFQNEAQLDKSGLPSDRFFAERPEGSVSTLKIQRTQQEDSAVYLCASSLEGGSRNQPQHFGDGTRLSIL.

The chain is built from TRBV4-3 and TRBJ1-5; D gene unclear. Germline V gene sequence: CDR1 LGHNA, CDR2 YSLEER. CDR3 length: 15 amino acids. Between the trimmed V and J ends, which lost 0 bases and 9 bases, there was a span of 15 bases. CDR3 DNA sequence: TGCGCCAGCAGCCAAGATTCGGCAGGTCCGAGGCCCCAGCATTTT. It specifies CASSQDSAGPRPQHF.

The chain joins TRBV6-2 or TRBV6-3 to TRBJ2-5, with TRBD1 matching 9 bases. Germline assignment: CDR1 MNHEY and CDR2 SVGEGT. V was clipped by 5 bases and J by 2 bases; unmatched bases: 6. The CDR3 covers 15 residues. The CDR3 DNA reads as TGTGCCAGCAGTCAGGACAGGGGACCACAAGAGACCCAGTACTTC. The encoded protein is CASSQDRGPQETQYF.

The chain carries TRBV9 and TRBJ2-5; D may be TRBD2 (6 bases). The V and J ends lost 0 bases and 5 bases respectively, with 14 bases between them. Germline CDR1 SGDLS, CDR2 YYNGEE. The CDR3 is made up of 15 amino acids. The CDR3 DNA reads as TGTGCCAGCAGCGTAGCGGGGGACCGGGTGGAGACCCAGTACTTC. It codes for CASSVAGDRVETQYF.